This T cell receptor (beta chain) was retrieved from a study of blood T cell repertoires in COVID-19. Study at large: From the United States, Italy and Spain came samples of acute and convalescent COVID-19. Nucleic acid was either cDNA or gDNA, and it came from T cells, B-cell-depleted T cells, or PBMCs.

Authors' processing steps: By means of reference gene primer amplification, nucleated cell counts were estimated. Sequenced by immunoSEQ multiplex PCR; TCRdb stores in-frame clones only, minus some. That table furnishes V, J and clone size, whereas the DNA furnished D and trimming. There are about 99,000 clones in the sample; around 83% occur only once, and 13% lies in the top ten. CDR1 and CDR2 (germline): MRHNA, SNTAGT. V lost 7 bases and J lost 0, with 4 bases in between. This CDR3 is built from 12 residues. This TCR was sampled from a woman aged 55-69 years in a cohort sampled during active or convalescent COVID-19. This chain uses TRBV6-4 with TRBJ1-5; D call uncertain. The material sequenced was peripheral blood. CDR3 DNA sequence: TGTGCCAGCATCCGTAGCAATCAGCCCCAGCATTTT. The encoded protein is CASIRSNQPQHF.